This T cell receptor (beta chain) was captured by sequencing in a study of shared clonotypes between healthy human individuals. Terminally differentiated effector memory CD45RA+ cells were excluded by CCR7 positive selection of CD45RO-negative cells. Trimming took 5 bases from V and 3 from J; bases not matched to a gene: 4. Germline V lookup: CDR1 MDHEN, CDR2 SYDVKM. This CDR3 has 13 amino acids. Here immunoSEQ multiplex PCR was the method, and the copy in TCRdb shows in-frame clones only, minus some. The table has roughly 590,000 clones, 95% seen once. A note on this clone: What it binds is not known.

Points from the study as a whole: The generation probabilities recorded for non-shared clonotypes fell below those of clonotypes shared by all four donors. Apart from blood, nothing was sampled; tissue repertoires likely differ.

This chain links TRBV28 with TRBJ2-7; TRBD1 matches 7 bases. Sequencing used naive CD8+ T cells sorted from blood. The sequence was collected from a woman younger than 45 in good health. The CDR3: CASSGTEGYEQYF. As DNA, the CDR3 is TGTGCCAGCAGTGGGACAGAAGGCTACGAGCAGTACTTC.